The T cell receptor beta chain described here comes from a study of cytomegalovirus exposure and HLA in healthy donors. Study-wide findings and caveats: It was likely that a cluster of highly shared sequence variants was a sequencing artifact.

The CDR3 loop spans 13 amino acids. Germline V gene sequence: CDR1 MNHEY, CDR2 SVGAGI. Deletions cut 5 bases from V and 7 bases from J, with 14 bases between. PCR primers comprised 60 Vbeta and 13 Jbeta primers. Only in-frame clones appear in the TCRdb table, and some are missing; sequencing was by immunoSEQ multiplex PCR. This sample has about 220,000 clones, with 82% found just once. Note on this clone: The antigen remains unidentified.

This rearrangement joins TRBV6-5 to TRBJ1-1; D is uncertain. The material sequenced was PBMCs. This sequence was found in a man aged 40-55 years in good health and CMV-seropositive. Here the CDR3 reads CASSEFQVLEAFF. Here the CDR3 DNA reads TGTGCCAGCAGTGAATTTCAGGTCCTTGAAGCTTTCTTT.